These T cell receptor beta chains were read from a single sample in a study of T-cell reconstitution after alpha-beta-depleted transplantation in children. One entry per CDR3 protein, called by TCRdb with MiXCR from the PCR reads. This table has approximately 1,000,000 distinct CDR3 sequences, about 30% appearing once. The material was PBMCs, mostly from graft donor cells, obtained 360 days after TCRalphabeta/CD19-depleted stem cell transplant. All receptors derive from a boy under two years old who had a stem cell transplant for SCID, so the T cells may come from the graft donor. Both conserved end residues are part of each CDR3. The D gene is left open where the match is weak. Only some rows state a clone size, as once, few, many or a class for expanded clones.

J gene | D gene | clone size | V gene | CDR3 DNA | CDR3 protein
TRBJ2-7 | - | - | TRBV5-1 | TGCGCCAGCAGCTTGGCCATTCTAGGCTCCTCCACCTACGAGCAGTACTTC | CASSLAILGSSTYEQYF
TRBJ1-1 | - | few | TRBV7-8 | TGTGCCAGCAGCCGTACGAGGGCCACTGAAGCTTTCTTT | CASSRTRATEAFF
TRBJ2-5 | - | - | TRBV15 | TGTGCCACCAGCCAGGACCGCCCCCAAGAGACCCAGTACTTC | CATSQDRPQETQYF
TRBJ2-2 | - | many | TRBV28 | TGTGCCAGCGGAGGGCCCGGGGAGCTGTTTTTT | CASGGPGELFF
TRBJ2-7 | - | many | TRBV15 | TGTGCCACCAGCAGAGACCGTAGAGGGTTCGACGAGCAGTACTTC | CATSRDRRGFDEQYF
TRBJ2-3 | - | many | TRBV24-1 | TGTGCCACCAGTGATTTTGGAGGGAGAACAGATACGCAGTATTTT | CATSDFGGRTDTQYF
TRBJ2-7 | - | - | TRBV5-6 | TGTGCCAGCAGCTTGTTCGGGACCCTGGAGCGCGAGCAGTACTTC | CASSLFGTLEREQYF
TRBJ2-2 | TRBD2 | few | TRBV7-9 | TGTGCCAGCCATCCGGGACTACATTACACCGGGGAGCTGTTTTTT | CASHPGLHYTGELFF
TRBJ2-5 | TRBD2 | - | TRBV5-1 | TGCGCCAGCAGCTTTGTAGCGGGGGTCCAAGAGACCCAGTACTTC | CASSFVAGVQETQYF
TRBJ2-7 | TRBD2 | - | TRBV20-1 | TGCAGTGCTACCGAGGCCGGGGCTAGCGGGGGGAAGGAGCAGTACTTC | CSATEAGASGGKEQYF
TRBJ1-2 | TRBD1 | - | TRBV6-2/TRBV6-3 | TGTGCCAGCAGTTACTATCGAAATTCCAACAGGGGGCTCTCCACTAACTATGGCTACACCTTC | CASSYYRNSNRGLSTNYGYTF
TRBJ2-2 | - | - | TRBV5-1 | TGCGCCAGCAGCCCCCCAGTTCGCCCCGGGGAGCTGTTTTTT | CASSPPVRPGELFF
TRBJ1-1 | - | - | TRBV5-1 | TGCGCCAGCAGGCAGGCGTTAAGCACTGAAGCTTTCTTT | CASRQALSTEAFF
TRBJ2-1 | - | - | TRBV9 | TGTGCCAGCAGCGTAGCCGGACAGTCTAACAATGAGCAGTTCTTC | CASSVAGQSNNEQFF
TRBJ1-6 | TRBD1 | - | TRBV6-1 | TGTGCCAGCAGACCCGACAGGGGCAATTCACCCCTCCACTTT | CASRPDRGNSPLHF
TRBJ1-2 | - | - | TRBV20-1 | TGCAGTGCTAGAGATCAGTTGAGGAACTATGGCTACACCTTC | CSARDQLRNYGYTF
TRBJ2-3 | TRBD2 | - | TRBV12-3/TRBV12-4 | TGTGCCAGCAGGACCCCCGGGGGGGCCCCAGATACGCAGTATTTT | CASRTPGGAPDTQYF
TRBJ2-1 | - | few | TRBV6-5 | TGTGCCAGCAGTTACCGGCGGGGATACAATGAGCAGTTCTTC | CASSYRRGYNEQFF
TRBJ1-5 | TRBD1 | few | TRBV12-3/TRBV12-4 | TGTGCCAGCAGAACCACAGGGGGTAGGGGCAATCAGCCCCAGCATTTT | CASRTTGGRGNQPQHF
TRBJ2-7 | TRBD1 | few | TRBV5-6 | TGTGCCAGCAGAACAGTCGACAGGGGGCTGGACGAGCAGTACTTC | CASRTVDRGLDEQYF
TRBJ1-3 | TRBD1 | - | TRBV7-6 | TGTGCCAGCAGCGAGGACAGGGGAGACACCATATATTTT | CASSEDRGDTIYF
TRBJ1-2 | TRBD1 | few | TRBV12-3/TRBV12-4 | TGTGCCAGCAGTCCGGTGCCGGACAGGCCTAACTATGGCTACACCTTC | CASSPVPDRPNYGYTF
TRBJ2-5 | TRBD1 | - | TRBV6-2/TRBV6-3 | TGTGCCAGCAGTTACTCGCAGCAGGGGGCCCAAGAGACCCAGTACTTC | CASSYSQQGAQETQYF
TRBJ2-3 | - | many | TRBV18 | TGTGCCAGCTCACTACGTGGGTTGGCAGATACGCAGTATTTT | CASSLRGLADTQYF
TRBJ2-1 | TRBD2 | few | TRBV12-3/TRBV12-4 | TGTGCCAGCGGTCAAAGGACTAGCGGGGGGCCTAGCTACAATGAGCAGTTCTTC | CASGQRTSGGPSYNEQFF
TRBJ2-1 | TRBD1 | few | TRBV7-3 | TGTGCCAGCAGTCCATTCTCCGGGACAGCCTACAATGAGCAGTTCTTC | CASSPFSGTAYNEQFF
TRBJ2-2 | - | - | TRBV20-1 | TGCAGTGCTAGAGATGCCAGGGAGAACACCGGGGAGCTGTTTTTT | CSARDARENTGELFF
TRBJ1-1 | - | - | TRBV3-1 | TGTGCCAGCTGCCAACTGGATTCGGGACCCAGGAACACTGAAGCTTTCTTT | CASCQLDSGPRNTEAFF
TRBJ2-1 | - | - | TRBV12-3/TRBV12-4 | TGTGCCAGCAGTTCCTTTAGCCTCTCCAATGAGCAGTTCTTC | CASSSFSLSNEQFF
TRBJ1-1 | - | few | TRBV29-1 | TGCAGCGTTCGGGCTGAACATGAAGCTTTCTTT | CSVRAEHEAFF
TRBJ2-1 | TRBD2 | once | TRBV20-1 | TGCTGTGCTAGAGCCCTAGCGGGGGGATTATCCTACAATGAGCAGTTCTTC | CCARALAGGLSYNEQFF
TRBJ2-1 | - | few | TRBV5-1 | TGCGCCAGCAGCTTGAGCTCGGACTACAATGAGCAGTTCTTC | CASSLSSDYNEQFF
TRBJ1-5 | - | - | TRBV4-2 | TGTGCCAGCAGCCAAGGTATCCATCAGCCCCAGCATTTT | CASSQGIHQPQHF
TRBJ2-1 | - | - | TRBV5-1 | TGCGCCAGCAGCTTGGGTGTACGGGGCCGAGCGCTGTTCTTC | CASSLGVRGRALFF
TRBJ2-3 | TRBD2 | few | TRBV20-1 | TGCAGTGCTAGAGCTAAAACTAGCGGGGGGGCTGATACGCAGTATTTT | CSARAKTSGGADTQYF
TRBJ2-7 | TRBD1 | - | TRBV12-3/TRBV12-4 | TGTGCCAGCAGCCGACAGGGAACCAACGAGCAGTACTTC | CASSRQGTNEQYF
TRBJ2-2 | TRBD2 | - | TRBV5-1 | TGCGCCAGCAGCCCCTCCCCCCTAGCGGGGGACACCGGGGAGCTGTTTTTT | CASSPSPLAGDTGELFF
TRBJ2-5 | TRBD1 | few | TRBV18 | TGTGCCAGCTCACCGTCAGGGGGCCACCAAGAGACCCAGTACTTC | CASSPSGGHQETQYF
TRBJ1-1 | - | once | TRBV2 | TGTGCCAGCAGAGCGGACAGCACTGAAGCTTTCTTT | CASRADSTEAFF
TRBJ2-2 | - | - | TRBV5-1 | TGCGCCAGCAGCGATCAGGGCGGGAACACCGGGGAGCTGTTTTTT | CASSDQGGNTGELFF
TRBJ1-1 | - | few | TRBV12-3/TRBV12-4 | TGTGCCAGCAGTTTGCTCGGGGGAGGGATCACTGAAGCTTTCTTT | CASSLLGGGITEAFF
TRBJ2-7 | - | - | TRBV9 | TGTGCCAGCAGTGTCGGGCCCACCTACGAGCAGTACTTC | CASSVGPTYEQYF
TRBJ2-1 | - | - | TRBV27 | TGTGCCAGCACGGGCGCTGGTTGGGCCAAGCAGTTCTTC | CASTGAGWAKQFF
TRBJ2-1 | TRBD1 | many | TRBV7-3 | TGTGCCAGCAGCTTAGGGCCAGGGGGTGGGAATGAGCAGTTCTTC | CASSLGPGGGNEQFF
TRBJ2-2 | - | once | TRBV6-2/TRBV6-3 | TGTGCCAGCAGTTACTCGCGGGGTATCGGGGAGCTGTTTTTT | CASSYSRGIGELFF
TRBJ2-3 | - | - | TRBV20-1 | TGCAGTGCAAACCGGGGGCTCCGCACAGATACGCAGTATTTT | CSANRGLRTDTQYF
TRBJ2-2 | - | - | TRBV3-1 | TGTGCCAGCAGCCAAGATCAGACCGGGGAGCTGTTTTTT | CASSQDQTGELFF
TRBJ2-5 | TRBD2 | once | TRBV5-1 | TGCGCCAGCAGCTTGGTTGCGGGGGGGCCTCTTCTGGAGACCCAGTACTTC | CASSLVAGGPLLETQYF
TRBJ2-3 | TRBD2 | - | TRBV12-3/TRBV12-4 | TGTGCCAGCAGTCCGCCGGGACTAGTCACAGATACGCAGTATTTT | CASSPPGLVTDTQYF
TRBJ2-1 | - | few | TRBV2 | TGTGCCAGCCACTTAGGGCTCTACAATGAGCAGTTCTTC | CASHLGLYNEQFF
TRBJ2-6 | - | - | TRBV12-3/TRBV12-4 | TGTGCCAGCAGTCCGTCAGGGGCTGGGGCCAACGTCCTGACTTTC | CASSPSGAGANVLTF
TRBJ2-2 | - | many | TRBV27 | TGTGCCAGCAGTTCTCCCTTCCGGGGCAGAACAACCGGGGAGCTGTTTTTT | CASSSPFRGRTTGELFF
TRBJ2-1 | - | - | TRBV12-3/TRBV12-4 | TGTGCCAGCAGTTTAGGGCTAGCCGAGGGTTGGGATGAGCAGTTCTTC | CASSLGLAEGWDEQFF
TRBJ1-2 | - | few | TRBV30 | TGTGCCTGGACCCATAACTATGGCTACACCTTC | CAWTHNYGYTF